The next 3 T cell receptor beta chains were all read from a single sample in a study of technical replicates of blood from a few donors. TCRdb keeps only in-frame clones here, not all; method: immunoSEQ multiplex PCR. Counted here are 90,000 to 100,000 clones, nearly 97% occurring once; the ten biggest clones make up 0.22%. Sequenced material: T cells isolated from PBMCs. Every receptor here comes from a human donor in good health.

V and J are TRBV4-1 and TRBJ2-7, with 14 bases aligning to TRBD2. Germline V gene lookup returns CDR1 MGHRA and CDR2 YSYEKL. The CDR3 runs to 18 residues. V dropped 2 bases and J dropped 0; count of bases not matched to a gene: 6. CDR3 nucleotide sequence: TGCGCCAGCAGCCAAATGGGACTAGCGGGAGCCCTCTCCTACGAGCAGTACTTC. Protein: CASSQMGLAGALSYEQYF.

This clone was seen once. The chain employs TRBV19 and TRBJ2-7, with a possible D match to TRBD1 (6 bases). V lost 5 bases to trimming and J lost 3 bases, with 17 bases between them. CDR1 and CDR2 (germline): LNHDA, SQIVND (reference sequence). This CDR3 region has 15 residues. The CDR3, as DNA: TGTGCCAGTAGTCCCCGGACAGCAGTTGTCTACGAGCAGTACTTC. Translated, it gives CASSPRTAVVYEQYF.

The V call is TRBV5-1, the J call TRBJ2-7; 7 bases align to TRBD1. The germline V gene has CDR1 SGHRS and CDR2 YFSETQ. The CDR3 spans 14 residues. V lost 4 bases and J lost 3; bases outside the gene matches: 7. This CDR3 reads CASSLSGGGYEQYF. In DNA form, the CDR3 reads TGCGCCAGCAGCCTATCAGGGGGTGGCTACGAGCAGTACTTC.